These 32 T cell receptor beta chains originate from one sample sequenced in a study of shared clonotypes between healthy human individuals. The method was immunoSEQ multiplex PCR; TCRdb's version includes in-frame clones alone and lacks a portion of them. The profile shows about 1,900,000 clones, about 95% of them singletons. Terminally differentiated effector memory CD45RA+ cells were excluded from the naive CD8 cells, which were CD45RO-negative and positively selected for CCR7. Sequences were obtained from naive CD8+ T cells sorted from blood. All receptors derive from a man younger than 35 in good health.

The chain is built from TRBV5-4 and TRBJ2-3; D perhaps matches TRBD2 (6 bases). CDR1 is SGHNT and CDR2 is YYREEE in the germline V gene (reference sequence). The germline V and J ends were trimmed by 1 base and 4 bases, with 7 bases remaining between them. The CDR3 length is 13 residues. The CDR3 loop is CASSLWGADTQYF. The CDR3, as DNA: TGTGCCAGCAGCTTGTGGGGGGCAGATACGCAGTATTTT.

The chain recombines TRBV7-8 with TRBJ1-1, with D perhaps matching TRBD1 (5 bases). The CDR3 is 14 residues long. Trimming took off 5 bases at V and 6 bases at J, with 16 bases between the two ends. Germline-derived CDR1 and CDR2 are SGHVS and FQNEAQ. The CDR3 bases are TGTGCCAGCAGCACCGGTCCAGGGTTCCCTGAAGCTTTCTTT. Its protein product is CASSTGPGFPEAFF. The variable domain in full, completed from reference TRBV7-8 and TRBJ1-1, reads GAGVSQSPRYKVAKRGQDVALRCDPISGHVSLFWYQQALGQGPEFLTYFQNEAQLDKSGLPSDRFFAERPEGSVSTLKIQRTQQEDSAVYLCASSTGPGFPEAFFGQGTRLTVV.

This clone was counted a single time. The CDR3 spells CASSPGSQGGEKLFF. CDR3 DNA sequence: TGTGCCAGCTCACCGGGGAGTCAGGGCGGTGAAAAACTGTTTTTT. The V and J genes are TRBV18 and TRBJ1-4; TRBD1 is a possible D gene (5 bases). V gave up 3 bases and J gave up 7 bases, with 15 bases separating them. The CDR3 sequence is 15 residues long. Germline V gives CDR1 KGHSH, CDR2 LQKENI.

J is TRBJ2-5 and V is TRBV27, with a tentative D call TRBD2 (5 bases). CDR1 is MNHEY, CDR2 SMNVEV, per germline (reference sequence). The CDR3 sequence is 13 residues long. Trimming left V 10 bases short and J 0 bases short, with 12 bases between. CDR3 nucleotides: TGTGCCACAGCAGTAGCGTACCAAGAGACCCAGTACTTC. Its translation is CATAVAYQETQYF.

The chain is built from TRBV11-2 and TRBJ2-7, with D perhaps matching TRBD2 (6 bases). The CDR3 contains 13 residues. Per the germline V gene, CDR1 is SGHAT and CDR2 is FQNNGV. The V and J ends lost 4 bases and 3 bases respectively, with 10 bases between them. The CDR3 region is CASSWEAGYEQYF. The CDR3 coding sequence is TGTGCCAGCAGCTGGGAGGCGGGCTACGAGCAGTACTTC.

The chain combines TRBV7-6 with TRBJ2-1; no clear D. V lost 5 bases to trimming and J lost 7 bases, with 18 bases between them. CDR1 is SGHVS and CDR2 is FNYEAQ in the germline V gene. The CDR3 spans 15 residues. The CDR3 here is CASSPEAAAPNEQFF. The CDR3 nucleotides are TGTGCCAGCAGCCCAGAGGCGGCGGCCCCTAATGAGCAGTTCTTC.

The chain has TRBV9 and TRBJ2-5, with no clear D. CDR1 is SGDLS and CDR2 is YYNGEE in the germline V gene. The CDR3 runs 13 residues. Between the trimmed V and J ends, which lost 0 bases and 8 bases, there was a span of 11 bases. This CDR3 is CASSVDQWDTQYF. The CDR3 DNA reads as TGTGCCAGCAGCGTAGACCAGTGGGATACCCAGTACTTC.

Comments on this clone: At the DNA level, this CDR3 is encoded by other sequences in the same sample as well. V is TRBV9 and J is TRBJ2-2; D may be TRBD1 (6 bases). Germline CDR1 SGDLS, CDR2 YYNGEE. The CDR3 extends over 15 amino acids. The germline V and J ends were trimmed by 5 bases and 0 bases, with 11 bases remaining between them. The CDR3 sequence is CASSAGTTNTGELFF. The CDR3 DNA is TGTGCCAGCAGTGCCGGGACAACGAACACCGGGGAGCTGTTTTTT.

V is TRBV7-6 and J is TRBJ2-3, with TRBD1 matching 10 bases. The CDR3 has 16 residues. The V gene's germline CDR1 is SGHVS and CDR2 FNYEAQ. The junction had 6 bases not matched to a gene; V was cut back by 2 bases and J by 4 bases. Here the CDR3 reads CASSLWGQGSSDTQYF. The DNA for the CDR3 is TGTGCCAGCAGCTTATGGGGACAGGGGAGTTCAGATACGCAGTATTTT.

Only a few counts were recorded for this clone. Other nucleotide sequences in the sample specify the same CDR3. The V and J genes are TRBV9 and TRBJ2-6, with no clear D. Germline-derived CDR1 and CDR2 are SGDLS and YYNGEE. The CDR3 covers 14 residues. V lost 3 bases and J 0 bases, leaving 4 bases between the germline ends. As DNA, the CDR3 is TGTGCCAGCAGCGACCCCTCTGGGGCCAACGTCCTGACTTTC. Amino acid sequence: CASSDPSGANVLTF.

In the case of this clone: At the DNA level, this CDR3 is encoded by other sequences in the same sample as well. The chain has TRBV9 and TRBJ2-1, with a weak D call TRBD1 (6 bases). The CDR3 has 14 residues. The ends were cut back, 0 bases at V and 3 bases at J, with 7 bases in the middle. Per the germline V gene, CDR1 is SGDLS and CDR2 is YYNGEE. CDR3 sequence (DNA): TGTGCCAGCAGCGTAGAGGGGGACTACAATGAGCAGTTCTTC. It codes for CASSVEGDYNEQFF. The full variable domain, its missing parts supplied by reference TRBV9 and TRBJ2-1, is DSGVTQTPKHLITATGQRVTLRCSPRSGDLSVYWYQQSLDQGLQFLIQYYNGEERAKGNILERFSAQQFPDLHSELNLSSLELGDSALYFCASSVEGDYNEQFFGPGTRLTVL.

The rearrangement links TRBV30 to TRBJ2-2; D is perhaps TRBD2 (6 bases). Germline V gene data show CDR1 as GTSNPN and CDR2 as SVGIG (reference sequence). This CDR3 has 14 amino acids. V shed 2 bases and J shed 5 bases, with 12 bases lying between them. The CDR3 loop reads CAWSWGVDTGELFF. CDR3 nucleotides: TGTGCCTGGAGTTGGGGGGTGGATACCGGGGAGCTGTTTTTT.

This clone was picked up one time. The J gene is TRBJ2-7, the V gene TRBV5-6, with a possible D match to TRBD1 (6 bases). This CDR3 is built from 15 residues. Germline CDR1 and CDR2: SGHDT and YYEEEE. V lost 2 bases and J lost 3, with 15 bases in between. The CDR3 spells CASSFSGATVYEQYF. The CDR3 region has the DNA TGTGCCAGCAGCTTTTCAGGGGCTACGGTCTACGAGCAGTACTTC.

This chain uses TRBV7-9 with TRBJ2-7; 12 nucleotides agree with TRBD2. CDR3 length equals 12 residues. CDR1 and CDR2 from the germline V gene are SEHNR and FQNEAQ (reference sequence). V shed 11 bases, J shed 5 bases, and the junction held 4 bases outside the gene matches. CDR3 residues: CAVRTSGNEQYF. As DNA, the CDR3 is TGTGCCGTCAGGACTAGCGGGAACGAGCAGTACTTC.

This rearrangement joins TRBV7-9 to TRBJ1-4; D not certain. Germline CDR1 and CDR2: SEHNR and FQNEAQ (reference sequence). This CDR3 has 15 residues. The V end was cut by 1 base, the J end by 7 bases, with 13 bases between. The CDR3 is CASSLVQRQAEKLFF. The DNA for the CDR3 is TGTGCCAGCAGCTTAGTTCAAAGGCAGGCTGAAAAACTGTTTTTT.

This clone was seen only once. This sequence joins TRBV27 and TRBJ2-1; 15 bases line up with TRBD2. This CDR3 region has 15 residues. V gave up 2 bases and J gave up 9 bases; unmatched junction bases: 2. CDR1 is MNHEY, CDR2 SMNVEV, per germline (reference sequence). This CDR3 reads CASSLGTSGRSEQFF. The CDR3 region has the DNA TGTGCCAGCAGTTTAGGGACTAGCGGGAGGAGTGAGCAGTTCTTC.

The rearrangement joins TRBV5-5 to TRBJ2-7, with D possibly being TRBD1 (6 bases). Trimming stripped 4 bases from V and 2 bases from J, with 19 bases between. CDR1 is SGHKS and CDR2 is YYEKEE in the germline V gene (reference sequence). The CDR3 is made up of 16 amino acids. DNA for the CDR3: TGTGCCAGCAGCCCGACCCCGGAGACAGGAGCCTACGAGCAGTACTTC. It yields the protein CASSPTPETGAYEQYF.

The chain is built from TRBV10-1 and TRBJ2-3; 12 bases align to TRBD2. Per germline, CDR1 WNHNN and CDR2 SYGVQD (reference sequence). V dropped 9 bases and J dropped 1; count of bases not matched to a gene: 5. The CDR3 is 15 residues long. As DNA, the CDR3 is TGCGCCAGTTCTAGCGGGAGGGCCGGCACAGATACGCAGTATTTT. It yields the protein CASSSGRAGTDTQYF.

Turning to this clone: The same CDR3 is also encoded by other DNA sequences in this sample. The V and J genes are TRBV9 and TRBJ2-3; possible D gene TRBD2, 5 bases. The CDR3 runs to 15 residues. V was pared by 0 bases and J by 4 bases, with 12 bases between. In germline, CDR1 is SGDLS, CDR2 YYNGEE. The CDR3 coding sequence is TGTGCCAGCAGCGTAGGCCTAGGACTTGCAGATACGCAGTATTTT. Amino acids: CASSVGLGLADTQYF.

This rearrangement joins TRBV5-1 to TRBJ2-3; 8 bases are shared with TRBD2. The CDR3 spans 15 residues. Germline loops: CDR1 SGHRS, CDR2 YFSETQ. Trimming at V came to 1 base and at J to 3 bases, leaving 4 bases not matched to a gene. The CDR3 loop reads CASSLYGGATDTQYF. In DNA form, the CDR3 reads TGCGCCAGCAGCTTGTACGGGGGGGCTACAGATACGCAGTATTTT.

A word on this clone: The same CDR3 can be traced to other DNA sequences in this sample. The V gene is TRBV28, the J gene TRBJ2-7, with 9 bases identical to TRBD1. CDR3 length equals 13 residues. Trimming cost V 4 bases and J 5 bases; bases outside gene matches: 3. Germline V gives CDR1 MDHEN, CDR2 SYDVKM. CDR3: CASSSGQGHEQYF. CDR3 DNA: TGTGCCAGCAGTTCGGGACAGGGCCACGAGCAGTACTTC.

The rearrangement joins TRBV2 to TRBJ2-7; D gene uncertain. The CDR3 runs to 13 residues. CDR1 is SNHLY and CDR2 is FYNNEI in the germline V gene. V was clipped by 6 bases and J by 1 base, with 10 bases between them. CDR3 in DNA: TGTGCCAGCAGCCAGACTGAGTCCTACGAGCAGTACTTC. Translation gives CASSQTESYEQYF.

The gene calls are TRBV15 and TRBJ1-3; D unresolved. Germline V gene lookup returns CDR1 LNHNV and CDR2 YYDKDF (reference sequence). The CDR3 runs to 16 residues. Trimming cost V 0 bases and J 0 bases, with 9 bases left between them. This chain's CDR3 is CATSRDGRTSGNTIYF. The CDR3 nucleotides are TGTGCCACCAGCAGAGATGGAAGAACCTCTGGAAACACCATATATTTT.

V usage is TRBV2 and J usage is TRBJ1-1; no definite D call. This CDR3 is built from 13 residues. V was pared by 3 bases and J by 3 bases, with 8 bases between. CDR1 is SNHLY and CDR2 is FYNNEI in the germline V gene. The CDR3 spells CASSEDPDTEAFF. CDR3 nucleotide sequence: TGTGCCAGCAGTGAGGACCCGGACACTGAAGCTTTCTTT.

The chain employs TRBV9 and TRBJ2-7; TRBD2 matches at 8 bases. Germline CDR1 SGDLS, CDR2 YYNGEE. The CDR3 sequence is 18 residues long. V lost 4 bases to trimming and J lost 1 base; unmatched junction nucleotides: 16. The chain's CDR3 is CASSPGASGWIVSYEQYF. The CDR3, as DNA: TGTGCCAGCAGCCCTGGGGCTAGCGGGTGGATAGTATCCTACGAGCAGTACTTC.

This rearrangement joins TRBV6-5 to TRBJ2-5; 14 nucleotides match TRBD2. V lost 5 bases to trimming and J lost 4 bases; unmatched junction nucleotides: 3. Germline V gene data show CDR1 as MNHEY and CDR2 as SVGAGI. The CDR3 contains 15 residues. This chain's CDR3 is CASSQGLAGGETQYF. The CDR3 DNA reads as TGTGCCAGCAGTCAAGGACTAGCGGGAGGAGAGACCCAGTACTTC.

The chain couples TRBV10-2 to TRBJ2-1, with 8 bases that match TRBD2. The CDR3 covers 14 residues. The junction had 8 bases not matched to a gene; V was cut back by 7 bases and J by 6 bases. In germline, CDR1 is WSHSY, CDR2 SAAADI. CDR3 sequence (DNA): TGCGCCAGCATGAAAAGCGGGAGTCGCAATGAGCAGTTCTTC. Amino acids: CASMKSGSRNEQFF.

The CDR3 DNA reads as TGTGCCACCCGGGGGGGGTCTCGGGATTCACCCCTCCACTTT. This translates into CATRGGSRDSPLHF. This chain uses TRBV28 with TRBJ1-6; a possible D gene is TRBD1 (5 bases). The CDR3 sequence is 14 residues long. V was pared by 10 bases and J by 8 bases, with 18 bases between. The germline gives CDR1 MDHEN, CDR2 SYDVKM.

This rearrangement joins TRBV4-2 to TRBJ2-3; 11 nucleotides match TRBD2. The CDR3 is 16 amino acids. Germline V lookup: CDR1 LGHNA, CDR2 YNFKEQ. V shed 2 bases, J shed 4 bases, and the junction held 5 bases outside the gene matches. The CDR3, as DNA: TGTGCCAGCAGCCAAAAGAATAGCGGGGGGGCAGATACGCAGTATTTT. Translating gives CASSQKNSGGADTQYF.

This rearrangement joins TRBV29-1 to TRBJ2-1; 8 bases are shared with TRBD2. CDR3 length equals 15 residues. Germline V gene sequence: CDR1 SQVTM, CDR2 ANQGSEA. V lost 1 base, J lost 7 bases, and 9 bases stayed unmatched. CDR3 in DNA: TGCAGCGTTGAAGGGGCAGCGGGAGATTCGAATGAGCAGTTCTTC. It yields the protein CSVEGAAGDSNEQFF.

The chain joins TRBV5-4 to TRBJ2-5; perhaps TRBD1 as D (6 bases). V lost 4 bases and J 2 bases, leaving 15 bases between the germline ends. Germline V gene data show CDR1 as SGHNT and CDR2 as YYREEE (reference sequence). The CDR3 is 15 residues long. The CDR3 DNA sequence: TGTGCCAGCAGCACACGCAGACAGGTGCAAGAGACCCAGTACTTC. Translation: CASSTRRQVQETQYF. Complete variable domain (other parts from reference TRBV5-4 and TRBJ2-5): ETGVTQSPTHLIKTRGQQVTLRCSSQSGHNTVSWYQQALGQGPQFIFQYYREEENGRGNFPPRFSGLQFPNYSSELNVNALELDDSALYLCASSTRRQVQETQYFGPGTRLLVL.

V gene TRBV15 combines with J gene TRBJ2-4; no clear D. The CDR3 totals 16 residues. Germline values: CDR1 LNHNV, CDR2 YYDKDF (reference sequence). Trimming left V 4 bases short and J 2 bases short, with 15 bases between. The CDR3 loop reads CATSIGEEGPKNIQYF. The DNA for the CDR3 is TGTGCCACCAGCATCGGCGAGGAAGGGCCCAAAAACATTCAGTACTTC.